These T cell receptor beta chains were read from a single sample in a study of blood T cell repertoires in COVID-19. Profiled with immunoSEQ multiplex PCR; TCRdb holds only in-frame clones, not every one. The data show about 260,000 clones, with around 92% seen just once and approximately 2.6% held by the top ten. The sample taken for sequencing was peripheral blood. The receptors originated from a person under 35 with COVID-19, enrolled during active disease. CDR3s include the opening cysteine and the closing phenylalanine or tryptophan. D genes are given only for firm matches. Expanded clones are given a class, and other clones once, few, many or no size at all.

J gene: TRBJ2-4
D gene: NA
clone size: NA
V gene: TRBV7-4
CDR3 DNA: TGTGCCAGCAGCTTAACAGTTCTAGCCAAAAACATTCAGTACTTC
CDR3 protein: CASSLTVLAKNIQYF

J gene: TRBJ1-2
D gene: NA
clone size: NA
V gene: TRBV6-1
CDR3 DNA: TGTGCCAGCAGTGAACGACAGAGCTATGGCTACACCTTC
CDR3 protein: CASSERQSYGYTF

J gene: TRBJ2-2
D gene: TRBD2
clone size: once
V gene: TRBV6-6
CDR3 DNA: TGTGCCAGCCAAAAGCGGGAGGAGCGTACCGGGGAGCTGTTTTTT
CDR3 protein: CASQKREERTGELFF

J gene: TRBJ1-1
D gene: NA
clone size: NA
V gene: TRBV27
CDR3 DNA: TGTGCCAGCAGTTTAATACCGGACACTGAAGCTTTCTTT
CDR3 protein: CASSLIPDTEAFF

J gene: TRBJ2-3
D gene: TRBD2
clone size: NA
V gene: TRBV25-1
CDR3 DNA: TGTGCCAGCAGCGACCGAACTAGCGGGAGAGGGGCAGATACGCAGTATTTT
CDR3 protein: CASSDRTSGRGADTQYF

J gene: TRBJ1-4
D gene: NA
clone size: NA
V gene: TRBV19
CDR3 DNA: TGTGCCAGTAATATGCAGGTGTTCGATGAAAAACTGTTTTTT
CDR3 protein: CASNMQVFDEKLFF

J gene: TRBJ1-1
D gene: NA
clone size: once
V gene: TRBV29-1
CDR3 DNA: TGCAGCGTTTCTTACGTCGGTCAAGGAGGCACTGAAGCTTTCTTT
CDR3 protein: CSVSYVGQGGTEAFF

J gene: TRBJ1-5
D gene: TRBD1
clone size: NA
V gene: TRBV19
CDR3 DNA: TGTGCCAGTAGTATGGGGGACAGGTTCAATCAGCCCCAGCATTTT
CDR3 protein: CASSMGDRFNQPQHF

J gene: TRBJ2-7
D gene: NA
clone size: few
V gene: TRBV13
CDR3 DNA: TGTGCCAGCAGCTCGGGGCGGGGCGAGCAGTACTTC
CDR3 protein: CASSSGRGEQYF

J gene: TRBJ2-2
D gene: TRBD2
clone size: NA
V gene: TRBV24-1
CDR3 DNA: TGTGCCACCAGTGAGCGAGCGGGAGGGCTTGGCGGGGAGCTGTTTTTT
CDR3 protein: CATSERAGGLGGELFF

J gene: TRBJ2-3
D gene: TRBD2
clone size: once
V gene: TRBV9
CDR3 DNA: TGTGCCAGCAGCGTCGGCGGGAGCTCAGATACGCAGTATTTT
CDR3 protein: CASSVGGSSDTQYF

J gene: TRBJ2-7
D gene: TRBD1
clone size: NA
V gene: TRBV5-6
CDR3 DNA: TGTGCCAGCAGCTTGGCCTTCTTCCAGGGGGTCCCGGGCTACGAGCAGTACTTC
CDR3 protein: CASSLAFFQGVPGYEQYF

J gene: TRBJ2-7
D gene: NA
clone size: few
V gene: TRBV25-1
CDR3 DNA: TGTGCCAGCAGTGAAGGAAAGGGAGCCCATTCCTACGAGCAGTACTTC
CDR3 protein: CASSEGKGAHSYEQYF

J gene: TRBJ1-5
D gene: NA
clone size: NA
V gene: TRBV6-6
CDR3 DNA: TGTGCCAGCAGCGCACGGGTGAATCAGCCCCAGCATTTT
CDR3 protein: CASSARVNQPQHF

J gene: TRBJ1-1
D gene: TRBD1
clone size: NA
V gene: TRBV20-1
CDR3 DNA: TGCAGTGCTAGTGGACAGGGGGGCACTGAAGCTTTCTTT
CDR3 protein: CSASGQGGTEAFF

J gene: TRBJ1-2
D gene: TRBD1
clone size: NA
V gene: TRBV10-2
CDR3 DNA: TGCGCCAGCAGTGACTCGGACAGGGTGGAAGGCTACACCTTC
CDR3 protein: CASSDSDRVEGYTF

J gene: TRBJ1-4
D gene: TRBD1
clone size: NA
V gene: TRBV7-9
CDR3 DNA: TGTGCCAGCAGGCCACAGGGGTATGAAAAACTGTTTTTT
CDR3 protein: CASRPQGYEKLFF

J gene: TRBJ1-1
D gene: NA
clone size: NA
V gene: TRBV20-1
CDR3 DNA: TGCAGTGCTAGAGATACTGCTGAAGCTTTCTTT
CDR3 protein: CSARDTAEAFF

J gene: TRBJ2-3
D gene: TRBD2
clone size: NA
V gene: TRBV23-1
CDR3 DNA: TGCGCCAGCAGTCAATCGTTATCCGGGACAGTCGGACTAGCGGGCCGCACAGATACGCAGTATTTT
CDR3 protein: CASSQSLSGTVGLAGRTDTQYF

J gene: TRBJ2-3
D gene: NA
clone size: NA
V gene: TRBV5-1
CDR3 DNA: TGCGCCAGCAGCTTGGACAGGGGAGCGGGAGCGGATACGCAGTATTTT
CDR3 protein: CASSLDRGAGADTQYF

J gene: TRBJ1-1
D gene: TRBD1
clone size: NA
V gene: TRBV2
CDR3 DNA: TGTGCCAGCAGGCAGGACAGGTCAGAAGCTTTCTTT
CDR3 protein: CASRQDRSEAFF

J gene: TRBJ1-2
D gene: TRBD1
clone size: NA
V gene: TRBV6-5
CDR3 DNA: TGTGCCAGCAGTTACGGCAGGGGGTATGGCTACACCTTC
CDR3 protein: CASSYGRGYGYTF

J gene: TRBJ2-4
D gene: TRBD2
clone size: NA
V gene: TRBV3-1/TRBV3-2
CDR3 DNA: TGTGCCAGCAGCCAAGATCGGTCTAGCGGCAATCTCTTC
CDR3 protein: CASSQDRSSGNLF

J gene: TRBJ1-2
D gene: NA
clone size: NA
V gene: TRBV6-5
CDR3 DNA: TGTGCCAGCAGCGGAGGAACTTACTATGGCTACACCTTC
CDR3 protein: CASSGGTYYGYTF

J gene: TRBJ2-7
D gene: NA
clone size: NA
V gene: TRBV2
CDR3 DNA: TGTGCCAGCAGGCCTGACTGGTACGAGCAGTACTTC
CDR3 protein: CASRPDWYEQYF

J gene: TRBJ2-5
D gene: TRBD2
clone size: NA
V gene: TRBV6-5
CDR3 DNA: TGTGCCAGCAGAGAGTCTAGCGGTCTCGGGGCCCAGTACTTC
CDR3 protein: CASRESSGLGAQYF

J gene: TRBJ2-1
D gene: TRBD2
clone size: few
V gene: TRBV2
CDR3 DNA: TGTGCCAGCATGAGGCTAGCGGGAGCCAATGAGCAGTTCTTC
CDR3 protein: CASMRLAGANEQFF

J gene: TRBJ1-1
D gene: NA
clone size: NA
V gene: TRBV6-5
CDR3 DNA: TGTGCCAGCAGTTGGCGGGACGGTGAAGCTTTCTTT
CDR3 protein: CASSWRDGEAFF

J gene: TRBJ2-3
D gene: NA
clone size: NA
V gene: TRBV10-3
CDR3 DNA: TGTGCCATCAGTGTACAGGGCACAGATACGCAGTATTTT
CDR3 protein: CAISVQGTDTQYF

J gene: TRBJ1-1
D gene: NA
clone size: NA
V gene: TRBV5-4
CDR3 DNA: TGTGCCAGCAGCCTCGGACAGCCCACTGAAGCTTTCTTT
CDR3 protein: CASSLGQPTEAFF

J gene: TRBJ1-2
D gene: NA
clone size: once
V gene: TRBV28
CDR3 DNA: TGTGCCAGCAGTTTAACAGCTAACTATGGCTACACCTTC
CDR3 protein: CASSLTANYGYTF

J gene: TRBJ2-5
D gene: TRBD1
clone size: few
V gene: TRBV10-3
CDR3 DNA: TGTGCCATCAGTGGGACAGGGGGGATAGAGACCCAGTACTTC
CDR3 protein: CAISGTGGIETQYF

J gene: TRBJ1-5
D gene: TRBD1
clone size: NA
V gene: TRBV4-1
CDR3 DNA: TGCGCCAGCAGCCAAGACGGGACAGGGGATCAGCCCCAGCATTTT
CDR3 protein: CASSQDGTGDQPQHF

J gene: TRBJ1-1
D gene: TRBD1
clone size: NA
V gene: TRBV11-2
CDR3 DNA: TGTGCCAGCAGCCAGATAAAGGGGGCGTACTACCCTGAAGCTTTCTTT
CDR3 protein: CASSQIKGAYYPEAFF

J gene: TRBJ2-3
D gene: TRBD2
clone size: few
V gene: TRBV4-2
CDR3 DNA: TGTGCCAGCAGCCAAGAGCATCTGCTAGCGGGCACAGATACGCAGTATTTT
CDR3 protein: CASSQEHLLAGTDTQYF

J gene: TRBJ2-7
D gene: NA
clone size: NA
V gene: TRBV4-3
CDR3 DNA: TGCGCCAGCAGCCAAGCGCGGGTAACCTACGAGCAGTACTTC
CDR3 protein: CASSQARVTYEQYF

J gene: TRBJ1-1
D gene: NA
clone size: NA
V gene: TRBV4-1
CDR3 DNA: TGCGCCAGCAGCCAAGAACGGGGGATCACTGAAGCTTTCTTT
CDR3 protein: CASSQERGITEAFF

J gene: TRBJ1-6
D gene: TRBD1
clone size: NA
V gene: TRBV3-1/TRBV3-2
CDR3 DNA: TGTGCCAGCAGCCCGACAGGGGATAATTCACCCCTCCACTTT
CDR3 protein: CASSPTGDNSPLHF

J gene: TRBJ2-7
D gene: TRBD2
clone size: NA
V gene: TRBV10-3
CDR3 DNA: TGTGCCATCAGTGTGACTAGCGGCCCTGAGGAGCAGTACTTC
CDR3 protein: CAISVTSGPEEQYF